This passage covers 10 T cell receptor beta chains from one sample sequenced in a study of blood T cell repertoires in COVID-19. This table comes from immunoSEQ multiplex PCR, and its TCRdb copy is limited to in-frame clones, with some not included. The table includes about 300,000 clones, approximately 88% detected once. Sequenced input: peripheral blood. These receptor sequences come from a woman in her thirties with COVID-19, enrolled during active disease.

The rearrangement links TRBV30 to TRBJ1-1, with D possibly TRBD1 on 6 matching bases. The germline V and J ends were trimmed by 2 bases and 11 bases, with 18 bases remaining between them. Germline V gene sequence: CDR1 GTSNPN, CDR2 SVGIG (reference sequence). The CDR3 spans 13 residues. The DNA of the CDR3 is TGTGCCTGGAGTCTCCGGGGGGCCGGAGAGGCTTTCTTT. It encodes CAWSLRGAGEAFF.

As DNA, the CDR3 is TGTGCTAGTGGTTTTTCAGAAACAGATGGGGCTTTCTTT. It encodes CASGFSETDGAFF. This chain uses TRBV12-5 with TRBJ1-1; D uncertain. Germline CDR1 is LGHNT and CDR2 is FRNRAP. The CDR3 is 13 amino acids. The V end lost 3 bases, the J end lost 11 bases, and 16 bases lay between the germline ends.

The chain has TRBV7-9 and TRBJ1-3; D is unclear. Per germline, CDR1 SEHNR and CDR2 FQNEAQ (reference sequence). The CDR3 spans 17 residues. V shed 2 bases and J shed 1 base, with 15 bases lying between them. CDR3 sequence: CASSLTTQLISGNTIYF. CDR3 bases: TGTGCCAGCAGCTTAACGACACAGCTCATATCTGGAAACACCATATATTTT.

The J gene is TRBJ1-5, the V gene TRBV28, with D unresolved. This CDR3 contains 13 residues. V was trimmed by 6 bases and J by 1 base, leaving 7 bases between them. Germline V gives CDR1 MDHEN, CDR2 SYDVKM. This chain's CDR3 is CASRIQSNQPQHF. DNA of the CDR3: TGTGCCAGCAGGATACAGAGCAATCAGCCCCAGCATTTT. Together with reference TRBV28 and TRBJ1-5, the CDR3 gives the full variable domain: DVKVTQSSRYLVKRTGEKVFLECVQDMDHENMFWYRQDPGLGLRLIYFSYDVKMKEKGDIPEGYSVSREKKERFSLILESASTNQTSMYLCASRIQSNQPQHFGDGTRLSIL.

The chain uses TRBV10-3 and TRBJ2-7, with D possibly matching TRBD2 (6 bases). This CDR3 region has 15 residues. Germline loops: CDR1 ENHRY, CDR2 SYGVKD. Trimming removed 0 bases at V and 2 bases at J, with 11 bases between. Here the CDR3 DNA reads TGTGCCATCAGTGAGTCGGGAGGACGTGCCTACGAGCAGTACTTC. This sequence encodes CAISESGGRAYEQYF.

V and J are TRBV11-1 and TRBJ2-7, with 8 positions matching TRBD2. The junction had 7 bases not matched to a gene; V was cut back by 1 base and J by 2 bases. Germline CDR1 is SGHAT and CDR2 is FQDESV (reference sequence). This CDR3 comprises 16 residues. In DNA, the CDR3 is TGTGCCAGCAGCTTAGACGCTGCGGGGGGCGCCTACGAGCAGTACTTC. It yields the protein CASSLDAAGGAYEQYF.

This chain joins TRBV28 and TRBJ1-2; TRBD1 agrees at 7 bases. The trim removed 4 bases at V and 0 bases at J, leaving 8 bases unmatched. The germline gives CDR1 MDHEN, CDR2 SYDVKM. The CDR3 contains 16 residues. CDR3 in amino acids: CASSSVGDRTNYGYTF. CDR3 DNA: TGTGCCAGCAGTTCCGTTGGGGACAGAACTAACTATGGCTACACCTTC.

This clone was detected once. This rearrangement joins TRBV5-8 to TRBJ2-3; D possibly corresponds to TRBD2 (7 bases). V was shortened by 1 base and J by 6 bases, with 15 bases between the two germline ends. The CDR3 runs to 15 residues. The germline gives CDR1 SGHTS, CDR2 YDEGEE. For the CDR3, the DNA is TGTGCCAGCAGCTTGTGGGGAGGGGGGCTGGATACGCAGTATTTT. This translates into CASSLWGGGLDTQYF.

The chain couples TRBV7-9 to TRBJ1-3; TRBD1 might be the D (5 bases). CDR1 and CDR2 (germline): SEHNR, FQNEAQ (reference sequence). V was shortened by 5 bases and J by 2 bases, with 13 bases between the two germline ends. This CDR3 spans 15 amino acids. CDR3 amino acids: CASSPGRGTGNTIYF. As DNA, the CDR3 is TGTGCCAGCAGCCCCGGAAGGGGTACTGGAAACACCATATATTTT. The complete variable domain, with remaining parts taken from reference TRBV7-9 and TRBJ1-3, reads DTGVSQNPRHKITKRGQNVTFRCDPISEHNRLYWYRQTLGQGPEFLTYFQNEAQLEKSRLLSDRFSAERPKGSFSTLEIQRTEQGDSAMYLCASSPGRGTGNTIYFGEGSWLTVV.

This clone has just a few counts. The CDR3 loop is CASRLHYRAWDYGYTF. Written as DNA, the CDR3 is TGTGCCAGTAGACTTCACTACAGGGCGTGGGACTATGGCTACACCTTC. This sequence joins TRBV19 and TRBJ1-2, with D possibly being TRBD1 (6 bases). This CDR3 is built from 16 residues. V lost 6 bases and J lost 3, with 20 bases in between. Germline CDR1 reads LNHDA; CDR2 reads SQIVND (reference sequence).